Below, 4 T cell receptor beta chains from the same sample are listed, as sequenced in a study of blood T cells in healthy people across ages. With a J-beta primer mix and a sample-barcoded 5' primer, a second PCR ran 7 to 11 cycles. Using its own MiXCR run on the 5' RACE reads, TCRdb lists one record per CDR3 protein. This table holds over a million distinct CDR3 sequences, roughly 45% found once. What was sequenced was blood. The receptors stem from a woman in her sixties or seventies in good health.

The CDR3 here is CASSQVLDENNSPLHF. CDR3 in DNA: TGTGCCAGCAGCCAAGTATTGGACGAGAATAATTCACCCCTCCACTTT. The genes are TRBV4-2 and TRBJ1-6; D unresolved. The CDR3 consists of 16 residues. CDR1 LGHNA and CDR2 YNFKEQ come from the germline V gene. Deletions cut 1 base from V and 5 bases from J, with 12 bases between.

The chain employs TRBV11-2 and TRBJ2-5; D tentatively reads TRBD1 or TRBD2 (5 bases each). This CDR3 contains 14 residues. Looked up from germline, CDR1 is SGHAT and CDR2 is FQNNGV. V dropped 0 bases and J dropped 1 base, with 6 bases sitting between them. The CDR3 is CASSLDGTQETQYF. Here the CDR3 DNA reads TGTGCCAGCAGCTTAGATGGGACCCAAGAGACCCAGTACTTC.

J is TRBJ2-6 and V is TRBV6-1; a possible D gene is TRBD1 (5 bases). V shed 7 bases and J shed 0 bases, with 16 bases lying between them. Germline V gene sequence: CDR1 MNHNS, CDR2 SASEGT. The CDR3 consists of 17 residues. CDR3 protein: CASTENVGRSGANVLTF. CDR3 bases: TGTGCCAGCACGGAAAACGTGGGGCGCTCTGGGGCCAACGTCCTGACTTTC.

This chain connects TRBV12-3 or TRBV12-4 to TRBJ1-1; no clear D. The CDR3 contains 15 residues. Trimming stripped 2 bases from V and 1 base from J, with 11 bases between. CDR3 protein: CASSLSGNKNTEAFF. The CDR3 bases are TGTGCCAGCAGTTTATCGGGCAACAAGAACACTGAAGCTTTCTTT.